These T cell receptor beta chains were read from a single sample in a study of siplizumab effects on memory and regulatory T cells. Produced via immunoSEQ multiplex PCR; TCRdb's table is partial and in-frame only. The table has some 110,000 clones, around 94% seen once. Sample: non-Treg CD4+ T cells sorted from blood. Receptor source: a human donor in good health. CDR3s include the opening cysteine and the closing phenylalanine or tryptophan. The D gene is left open where the match is weak.

-	TRBV7-6	TRBJ2-2	CASRYAGNTGELFF	TGTGCCAGCAGATATGCGGGGAACACCGGGGAGCTGTTTTTT
TRBD1	TRBV14	TRBJ2-7	CASSVGQLGWGTRQYF	TGTGCCAGCAGCGTGGGACAGCTTGGTTGGGGTACGAGGCAGTACTTC
-	TRBV6-1	TRBJ1-1	CASIRLFTEAFF	TGTGCCAGCATTAGGTTGTTCACTGAAGCTTTCTTT
-	TRBV29-1	TRBJ2-1	CSAINYNEQFF	TGCAGCGCCATCAACTACAATGAGCAGTTCTTC
-	TRBV19	TRBJ2-7	CASSQQEASYEQYF	TGTGCCAGTAGTCAACAGGAGGCTAGCTACGAGCAGTACTTC
-	TRBV30	TRBJ1-2	CATALDNYGYTF	TGTGCCACTGCCTTGGATAACTATGGCTACACCTTC
TRBD1	TRBV9	TRBJ1-2	CASSTDRGTYGYTF	TGTGCCAGCAGCACGGACAGGGGGACCTATGGCTACACCTTC
-	TRBV11-2	TRBJ1-2	CASSLGRGAEGYTF	TGTGCCAGCAGCTTAGGTCGGGGGGCAGAAGGCTACACCTTC
-	TRBV5-1	TRBJ1-5	CASSPRPDNSNQPQHF	TGCGCCAGCAGCCCGAGGCCCGATAATAGCAATCAGCCCCAGCATTTT
-	TRBV21-1	TRBJ1-1	CASSKKVRAGEFEAFF	TGTGCCAGCAGCAAAAAGGTACGGGCAGGGGAGTTTGAAGCTTTCTTT
-	TRBV7-2	TRBJ2-5	CASSRDTQETQYF	TGTGCCAGCAGTCGAGACACTCAAGAGACCCAGTACTTC
TRBD2	TRBV5-1	TRBJ2-1	CASRETSDYNEQFF	TGCGCCAGCAGGGAAACTAGCGATTACAATGAGCAGTTCTTC
TRBD1	TRBV12-5	TRBJ1-1	CASGLILGTGDLRNTEAFF	TGTGCTAGTGGTTTGATACTCGGGACAGGGGATTTGCGGAACACTGAAGCTTTCTTT
-	TRBV5-1	TRBJ1-3	CASSTDLRGNTIYF	TGCGCCAGCAGCACGGACCTACGGGGAAACACCATATATTTT
-	TRBV4-1	TRBJ2-5	CASSDPSAGKETQYF	TGCGCCAGCAGTGACCCCTCTGCAGGGAAAGAGACCCAGTACTTC
-	TRBV6-5	TRBJ1-1	CASSRDTEAFF	TGTGCCAGCAGTAGGGACACTGAAGCTTTCTTT